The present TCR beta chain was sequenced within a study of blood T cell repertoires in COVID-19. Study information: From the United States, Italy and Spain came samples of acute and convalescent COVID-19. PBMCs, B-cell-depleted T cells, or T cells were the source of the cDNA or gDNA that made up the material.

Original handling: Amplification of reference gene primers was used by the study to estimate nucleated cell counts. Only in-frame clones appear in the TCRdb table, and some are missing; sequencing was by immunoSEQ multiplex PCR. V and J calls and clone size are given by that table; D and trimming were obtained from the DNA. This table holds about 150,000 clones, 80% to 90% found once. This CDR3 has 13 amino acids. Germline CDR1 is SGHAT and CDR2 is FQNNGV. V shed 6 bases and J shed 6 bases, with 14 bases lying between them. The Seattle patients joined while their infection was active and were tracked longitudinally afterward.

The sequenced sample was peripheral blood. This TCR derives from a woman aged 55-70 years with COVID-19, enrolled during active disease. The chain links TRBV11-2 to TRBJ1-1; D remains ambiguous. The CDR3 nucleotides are TGTGCCAGCAGTTGGACTCCGAGGGCTGAAGCTTTCTTT. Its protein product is CASSWTPRAEAFF.